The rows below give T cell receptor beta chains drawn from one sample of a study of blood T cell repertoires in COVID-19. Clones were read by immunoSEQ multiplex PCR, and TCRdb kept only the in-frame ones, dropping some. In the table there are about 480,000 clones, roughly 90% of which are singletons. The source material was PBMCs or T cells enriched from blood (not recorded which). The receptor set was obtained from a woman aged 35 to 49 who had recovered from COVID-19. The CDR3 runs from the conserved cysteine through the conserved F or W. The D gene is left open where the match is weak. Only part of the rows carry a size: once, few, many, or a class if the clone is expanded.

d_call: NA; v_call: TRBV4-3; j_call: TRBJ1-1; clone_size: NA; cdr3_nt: TGCGCCAGCAGCCAAGGGGACTTTTACACTGAAGCTTTCTTT; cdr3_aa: CASSQGDFYTEAFF
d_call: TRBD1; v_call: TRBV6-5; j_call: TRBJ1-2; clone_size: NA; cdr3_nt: TGTGCCAGCAGACCACCCGGACAGGTCTATGGCTACACCTTC; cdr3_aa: CASRPPGQVYGYTF
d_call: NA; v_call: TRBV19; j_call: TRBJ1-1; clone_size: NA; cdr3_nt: TGTGCCAGTAGTATAGGCTATCAGGTGAACACTGAAGCTTTCTTT; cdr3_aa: CASSIGYQVNTEAFF
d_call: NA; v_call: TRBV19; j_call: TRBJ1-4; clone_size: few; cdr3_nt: TGTGCCAGTAGTCGGAGGGTTAATGAAAAACTGTTTTTT; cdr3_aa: CASSRRVNEKLFF
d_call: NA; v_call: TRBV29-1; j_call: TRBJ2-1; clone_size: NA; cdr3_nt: TGCAGCGTGGGGCTCTGGTACAATGAGCAGTTCTTC; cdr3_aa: CSVGLWYNEQFF
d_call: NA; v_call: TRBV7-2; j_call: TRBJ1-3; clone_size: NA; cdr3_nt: TGTGCCAGCAGCTCGGGTTATGGCGGAAACACCATATATTTT; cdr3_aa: CASSSGYGGNTIYF
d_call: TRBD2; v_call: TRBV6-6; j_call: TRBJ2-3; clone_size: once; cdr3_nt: TGTGCCAGCAGTCCCCTTACGGCTAGCGGGGGTCTGACTTCGGATACGCAGTATTTT; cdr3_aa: CASSPLTASGGLTSDTQYF
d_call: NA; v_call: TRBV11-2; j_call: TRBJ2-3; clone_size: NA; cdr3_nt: TGTGCCAGCAGCCTACTAGTGTCGGCGTTAACCCCCACGCAGGATACGCAGTATTTT; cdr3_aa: CASSLLVSALTPTQDTQYF
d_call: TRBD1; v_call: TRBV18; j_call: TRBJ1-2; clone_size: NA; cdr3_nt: TGTGCCAGCTCACCTACGACAGGGGGAGGCTACACCTTC; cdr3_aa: CASSPTTGGGYTF
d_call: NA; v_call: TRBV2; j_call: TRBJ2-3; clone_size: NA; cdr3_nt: TGTGCCACAGGACTGGAAAGCACAGATACGCAGTATTTT; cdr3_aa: CATGLESTDTQYF
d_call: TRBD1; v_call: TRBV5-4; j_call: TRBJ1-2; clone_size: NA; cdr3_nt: TGTGCCAGCAGCCGGGAGGGACAGGGCCGCTATGGCTACACCTTC; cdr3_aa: CASSREGQGRYGYTF
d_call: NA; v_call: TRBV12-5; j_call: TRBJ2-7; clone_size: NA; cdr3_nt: TGTGCTAGTGGTTTGGCCTCCGGGGGGCTATACTACGAGCAGTACTTC; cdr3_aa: CASGLASGGLYYEQYF
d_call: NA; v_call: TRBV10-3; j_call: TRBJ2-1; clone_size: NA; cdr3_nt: TGTGCCATCAGTGAGTCGGGGGGGAGGGGGAATGAGCAGTTCTTC; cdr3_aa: CAISESGGRGNEQFF
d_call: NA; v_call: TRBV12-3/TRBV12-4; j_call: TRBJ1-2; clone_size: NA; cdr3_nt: TGTGCCAGCAGCTCGACAGTTAACTATGGCTACACCTTC; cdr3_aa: CASSSTVNYGYTF
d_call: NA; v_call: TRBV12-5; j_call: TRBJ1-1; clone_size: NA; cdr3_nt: TGTGCTAGTGGTCCGCCATGGCCGAACACTGAAGCTTTCTTT; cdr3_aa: CASGPPWPNTEAFF
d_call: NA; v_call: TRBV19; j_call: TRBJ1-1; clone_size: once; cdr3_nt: TGTGCCAGTAGTATATCCTCGGGGAAGGTCACTGAAGCTTTCTTT; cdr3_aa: CASSISSGKVTEAFF
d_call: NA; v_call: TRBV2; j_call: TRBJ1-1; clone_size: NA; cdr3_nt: TGTGCCGGTCATCGGAGGATGAACACTGAAGCTTTCTTT; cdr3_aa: CAGHRRMNTEAFF
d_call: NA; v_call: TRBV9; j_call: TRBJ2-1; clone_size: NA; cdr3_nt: TGTGCCAGCAGCGTAGGCAGAATCCCCTACAATGAGCAGTTCTTC; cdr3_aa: CASSVGRIPYNEQFF
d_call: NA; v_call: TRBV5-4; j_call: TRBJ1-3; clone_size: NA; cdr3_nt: TGTGCCAGCAGCTCGGGACTGGACTCTGGAAACACCATATATTTT; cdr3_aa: CASSSGLDSGNTIYF
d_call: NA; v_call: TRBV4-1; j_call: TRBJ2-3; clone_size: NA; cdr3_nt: TGCGCCAGCAGTGTCGGTAGCACAGATACGCAGTATTTT; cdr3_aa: CASSVGSTDTQYF
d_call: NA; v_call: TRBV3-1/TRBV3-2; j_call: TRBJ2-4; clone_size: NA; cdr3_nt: TGTGCCAGCAGCCAAGCGCAGGTTGGAAACATTCAGTACTTC; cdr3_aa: CASSQAQVGNIQYF
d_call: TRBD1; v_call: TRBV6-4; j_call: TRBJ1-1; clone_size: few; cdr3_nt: TGTGCCAGCAGAAGAACAGGGGAGAACACTGAAGCTTTCTTT; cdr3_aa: CASRRTGENTEAFF
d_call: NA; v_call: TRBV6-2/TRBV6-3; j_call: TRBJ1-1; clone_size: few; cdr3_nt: TGTGCCAGCAGTTACCGCTCAGGTGAGGCTTTCTTT; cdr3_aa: CASSYRSGEAFF
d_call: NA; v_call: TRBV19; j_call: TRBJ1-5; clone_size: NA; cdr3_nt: TGTGCCAGTAGCTGTCAGCCCCAGCATTTT; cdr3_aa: CASSCQPQHF
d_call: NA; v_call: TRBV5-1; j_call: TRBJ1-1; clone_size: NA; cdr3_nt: TGCGCCAGCAGCTTGGAGGGAGGGACACAGAACACTGAAGCTTTCTTT; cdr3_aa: CASSLEGGTQNTEAFF
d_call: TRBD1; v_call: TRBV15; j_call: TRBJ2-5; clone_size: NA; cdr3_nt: TGTGCCACCAGCTCGCGAGTAGGACAGGGTATAGGGGAGACCCAGTACTTC; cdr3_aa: CATSSRVGQGIGETQYF
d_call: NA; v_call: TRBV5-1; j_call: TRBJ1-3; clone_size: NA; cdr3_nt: TGCGCCAGCAGCTTGCCAGGGACTGGAAACACCATATATTTT; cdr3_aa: CASSLPGTGNTIYF
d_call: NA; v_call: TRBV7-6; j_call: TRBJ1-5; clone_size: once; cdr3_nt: TGTGCCAGCAGCTTATACGCAGGTGGTTGGCCCCAGCATTTT; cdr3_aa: CASSLYAGGWPQHF
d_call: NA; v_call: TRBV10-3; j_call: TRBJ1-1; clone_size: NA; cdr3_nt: TGTGCCATCAGTCTGCGGGGGAGCACTGAAGCTTTCTTT; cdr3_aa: CAISLRGSTEAFF
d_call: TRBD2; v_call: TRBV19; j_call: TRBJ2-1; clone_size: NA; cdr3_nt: TGTGCCAGTATCGCACCCGGACTAGCGGGCTACAATGAGCAGTTCTTC; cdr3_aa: CASIAPGLAGYNEQFF
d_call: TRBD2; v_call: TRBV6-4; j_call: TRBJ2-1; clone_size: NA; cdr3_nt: TGTGCCAGCATTTGGACTAGCAGATACAATGAGCAGTTCTTC; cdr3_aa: CASIWTSRYNEQFF
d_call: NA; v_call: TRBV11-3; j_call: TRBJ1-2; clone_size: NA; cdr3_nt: TGTGCCAGCAGCCCCCCGGACAGAAACTATGGCTACACCTTC; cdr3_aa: CASSPPDRNYGYTF
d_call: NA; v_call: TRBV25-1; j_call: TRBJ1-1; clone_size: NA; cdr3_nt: TGTGCCAGCAGTAGAGAAAGCAGGGGTAACACTGAAGCTTTCTTT; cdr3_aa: CASSRESRGNTEAFF
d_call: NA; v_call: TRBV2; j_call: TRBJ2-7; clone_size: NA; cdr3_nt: TGTGCCAGCAGTATTCGAGTTTCTAACGAGCAGTACTTC; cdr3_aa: CASSIRVSNEQYF
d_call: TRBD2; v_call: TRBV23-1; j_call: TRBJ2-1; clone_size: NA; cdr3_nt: TGCGCCAGCAGTCAAACTAGCGGGAGTGATGAGCAGTTCTTC; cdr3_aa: CASSQTSGSDEQFF
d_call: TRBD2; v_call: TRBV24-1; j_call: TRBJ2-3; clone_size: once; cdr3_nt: TGTGCCACCAGTGATCCGTGGACTAGCGGGAGACGGGAAGATACGCAGTATTTT; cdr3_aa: CATSDPWTSGRREDTQYF
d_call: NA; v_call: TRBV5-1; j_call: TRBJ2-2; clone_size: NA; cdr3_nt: TGCGCCAGCAGCTTGACAGATCTTAGCGCCGGGGAGCTGTTTTTT; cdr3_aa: CASSLTDLSAGELFF
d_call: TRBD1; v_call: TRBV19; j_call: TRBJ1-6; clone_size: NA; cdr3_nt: TGTGCCAGTAGTCTATGGACAGGCGGAGGTTCACCCCTCCACTTT; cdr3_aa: CASSLWTGGGSPLHF
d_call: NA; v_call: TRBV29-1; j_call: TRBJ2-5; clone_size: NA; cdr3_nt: TGCAGCGTTTCTAGCGCCCAAGAGACCCAGTACTTC; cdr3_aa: CSVSSAQETQYF
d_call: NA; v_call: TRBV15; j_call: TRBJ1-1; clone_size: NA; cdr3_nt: TGTGCCACCAGCAGTGGCAGGGGAAGCGGTACTGAAGCTTTCTTT; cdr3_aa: CATSSGRGSGTEAFF
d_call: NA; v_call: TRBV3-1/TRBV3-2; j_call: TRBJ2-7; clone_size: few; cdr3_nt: TGTGCCAGCAGCCAAGATACTGCCTACGAGCAGTACTTC; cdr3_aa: CASSQDTAYEQYF
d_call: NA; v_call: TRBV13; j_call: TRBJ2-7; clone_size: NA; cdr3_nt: TGTGCCAGCAGCTCGAGAAACAGGGCCTCCTACGAGCAGTACTTC; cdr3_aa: CASSSRNRASYEQYF
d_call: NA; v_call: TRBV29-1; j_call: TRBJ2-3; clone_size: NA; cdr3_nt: TGCAGTGGGGATTGGGGCGGATACACAGATACGCAGTATTTT; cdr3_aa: CSGDWGGYTDTQYF
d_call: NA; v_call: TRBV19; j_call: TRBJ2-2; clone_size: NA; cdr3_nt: TGTGCCAGTAGTATAGGGGCTTCGCGGGGGAACACCGGGGAGCTGTTTTTT; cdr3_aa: CASSIGASRGNTGELFF
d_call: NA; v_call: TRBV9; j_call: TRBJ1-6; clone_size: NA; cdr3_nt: TGTGCCAGCAGCGGAGGGCCTGGGCAGCTCTATAATTCACCCCTCCACTTT; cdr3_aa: CASSGGPGQLYNSPLHF
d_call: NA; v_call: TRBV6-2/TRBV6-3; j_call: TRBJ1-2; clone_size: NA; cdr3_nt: TGTGCCAGCAGTCAACTCATCCATCTTGGCTACACCTTC; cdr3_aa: CASSQLIHLGYTF
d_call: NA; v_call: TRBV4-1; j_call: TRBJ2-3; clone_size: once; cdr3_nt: TGCGCCAGCAGCCAAGGGTCCGGGTCCGGCACAGATACGCAGTATTTT; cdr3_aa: CASSQGSGSGTDTQYF
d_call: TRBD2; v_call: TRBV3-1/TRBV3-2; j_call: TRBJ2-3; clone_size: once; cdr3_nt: TGTGCCAGCAGCCTGGGACTAGGAGGAGATACGCAGTATTTT; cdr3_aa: CASSLGLGGDTQYF
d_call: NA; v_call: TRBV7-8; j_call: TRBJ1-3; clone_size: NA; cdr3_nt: TGTGCCAGCAGCTTATTAGGAGCCCGGGGGACCCTCCTCGGAAACACCATATATTTT; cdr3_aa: CASSLLGARGTLLGNTIYF
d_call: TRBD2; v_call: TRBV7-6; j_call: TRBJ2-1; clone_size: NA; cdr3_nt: TGTGCCAGCAGCTTTTCGGGAGGGAGTACCTACAATGAGCAGTTCTTC; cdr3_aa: CASSFSGGSTYNEQFF
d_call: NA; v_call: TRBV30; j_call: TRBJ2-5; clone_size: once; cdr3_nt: TGTGCCTGGAGTGTGCAGGGAGAGACCCAGTACTTC; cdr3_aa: CAWSVQGETQYF
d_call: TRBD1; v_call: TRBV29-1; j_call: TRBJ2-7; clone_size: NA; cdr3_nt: TGCAGCGTTGCCCATCCGGGACAGGGGTCCTACGAGCAGTACTTC; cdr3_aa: CSVAHPGQGSYEQYF